This T cell receptor (beta chain) was observed in a study of T-cell reconstitution after alpha-beta-depleted transplantation in children (dated by TCRdb to about 2016). Context from the whole study: The study quantitatively tracked T-cell immune reconstitution after TCRalphabeta/CD19-depleted allogeneic hematopoietic cell transplantation in children using TCR repertoire profiling. Overall study outcomes, separate from this receptor: In some patients, the high TCRbeta diversity seen at day 60 was put down to recipient T cells and intrathymic progenitors that had survived conditioning. Over the following months the frequencies of hyperexpanded clones went down, and after one year T-cell counts and TCRbeta diversity were mostly credited to newly produced T cells. The apparently early recovery of alphabetaT-cell counts about two months after transplant reportedly depended on only several hundred rapidly expanded clones that came from non-depleted graft cells.

The CDR3 goes from the cysteine to the phenylalanine over 15 residues. Of all the DNA, just the CDR3 is kept, 45 bases in frame from base 1. V is pruned by 3 bases and J by 4 bases, leaving 7 bases of the junction without a gene match. Based on the germline V gene, the CDR1 and CDR2 sequences are LGHNA and YSLEER. Libraries were made using PCR. The reads were generated on an Illumina HiSeq 2500. Molecular barcoding was employed in the preparation of TCR libraries, with unique molecular identifiers being used to normalize TCRbeta repertoire quantification. TCRdb trimmed the raw reads at Q25, called clones with MiXCR and kept productive beta chains. When rows share a CDR3 protein, they turn into one entry using the most common DNA and genes. This sample is represented by hundreds of thousands of distinct CDR3 sequences; 10% to 15% of them were singletons. The ten top clones hold approximately 2.1% of the sample.

The meaning of the sample's treatment or condition label: allogeneic hematopoietic cell transplantation with graft depleted of TCRalphabeta T cells and CD19 B cells. TCRalphabeta/CD19-depleted allogeneic hematopoietic cell grafts were given to the transplant recipients, all of whom were children. Turning to this clonotype: Its cognate antigen has yet to be identified. There are no base qualities to consult, and no much larger clone falls within one base.

The chain is assembled from TRBV4-3 and TRBJ2-7; 9 nucleotides in the junction match TRBD1. The sample in question was PBMCs, mostly from graft donor cells, obtained 360 days after TCRalphabeta/CD19-depleted stem cell transplant. The sequence was obtained from a male patient younger than 18 who had a stem cell transplant for acute myeloid leukemia, so the T cells may come from the graft donor. The nucleotide sequence is TGCGCCAGCAGCCAGACAGGGGGGCGGCTTTACGAGCAGTACTTC. Translated, it reads CASSQTGGRLYEQYF.